This T cell receptor (beta chain) was recovered during a study of T cell responses to AZD1222 COVID-19 vaccine. Study-wide results and caveats: Regions 160-218 and 743-854 dominated among vaccine-associated CD4 TCRs spanning spike.

Concerning this clone: Its antigen is undetermined.

Germline assignment: CDR1 SQVTM and CDR2 ANQGSEA. The CDR3 extends over 13 amino acids. Trimming left V 3 bases short and J 5 bases short, with 13 bases between. Data came from immunoSEQ multiplex PCR; TCRdb stores just in-frame clones and leaves some out. The sample has approximately 140,000 clones, more than 85% seen once. The clonotype was recovered from an adult who received the AZD1222 COVID-19 vaccine. The specimen comprised peripheral blood, sampled 28 days after the second AZD1222 dose. J is TRBJ1-1 and V is TRBV29-1; a weak D match, TRBD1 (5 bases). The CDR3 sequence: CSVEGTLRTEAFF. The CDR3 DNA reads TGCAGCGTTGAGGGGACGTTGAGGACTGAAGCTTTCTTT.